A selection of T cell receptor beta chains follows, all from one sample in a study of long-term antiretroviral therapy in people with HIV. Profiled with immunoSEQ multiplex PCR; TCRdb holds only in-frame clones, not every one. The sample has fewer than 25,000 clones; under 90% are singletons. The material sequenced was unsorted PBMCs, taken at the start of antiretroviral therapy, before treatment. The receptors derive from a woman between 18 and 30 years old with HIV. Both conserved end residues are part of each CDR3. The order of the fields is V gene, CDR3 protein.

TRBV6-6 CASSYISTEAFF
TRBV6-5 CASSYSAVLYGYTF
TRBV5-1 CASSLVASYEQYF
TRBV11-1 CASSLFSPGQQFF
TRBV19 CASSRRGVPTNEKLFF
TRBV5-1 CASSFETGGNTEAFF
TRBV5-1 CASSSAETYNEQFF
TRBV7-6 CASSSWTGEDTEAFF
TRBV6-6 CASSYRSGGGSDF
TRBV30 CAWAPRAGGPHRVYEQYF
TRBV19 CASSILSGSLNQPQHF
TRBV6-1 CASSERYNAEQFF
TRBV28 CASSLGSIEKLFF
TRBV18 CASSLLTGGEGNIQYF
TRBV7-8 CASSFTRTDTQYF
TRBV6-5 CASSPEDPNYGYTF
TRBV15 CATSLTTPNTEAFF
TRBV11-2 CASSLHAGEYNEQFF